The clone carrying this T cell receptor beta chain has at least ten counts. As yet, its antigen is unknown. Amplification targeted TCR beta CDR3 regions from RNA transcripts. Using the HTBI primer set, a first-round RT-PCR was run on the TCR CDR3. TCRdb re-derived calls from the multiplex PCR reads in MiXCR, one entry per CDR3 protein. The sample shows a few hundred thousand distinct CDR3 sequences, roughly 15% of them seen only once. This entry comes from a study of T cells in Graves' hyperthyroidism and ophthalmopathy. About the study: The blood sample was taken at first diagnosis, before treatment began. General study points: The model identified upcoming ophthalmopathy a median about 7.1 months ahead of onset.

Orbital computed tomography and thyroid ultrasound, together with serum TRAb and thyroxine and clinical symptoms, were used for diagnoses. V was clipped by 6 bases and J by 0 bases; unmatched bases: 6. This CDR3 is 14 amino acids long. Germline CDR1 DFQATT, CDR2 SNEGSKA (reference sequence). The sample comprised blood. The gene calls are TRBV20-1 and TRBJ1-1; 8 bases agree with TRBD1. This TCR derives from a woman between 40 and 50 years old with Graves' hyperthyroidism that later progressed to Graves' ophthalmopathy. CDR3 amino acids: CSAPRTGLNTEAFF. CDR3 sequence (DNA): TGCAGTGCCCCCCGGACAGGGCTGAACACTGAAGCTTTCTTT.